This T cell receptor (beta chain) was identified in a study of blood T cell repertoires in COVID-19. About the study: There were acute and convalescent COVID-19 samples, and they came from the United States, Italy and Spain. Sources were T cells, B-cell-depleted T cells, or PBMCs; the material itself was cDNA or gDNA.

The germline V gene encodes CDR1 MNHNY and CDR2 SVGAGI (reference sequence). The CDR3 is 15 residues long. The J segment lost 4 bases and the V segment lost 5 bases, leaving 9 bases of the junction unmatched. This table comes from immunoSEQ multiplex PCR, and its TCRdb copy is limited to in-frame clones, with some not included. The table has about 120,000 clones, around 88% seen once. The TCR originated in a human donor with acute or convalescent COVID-19. The donor label of this sample is uncertain. The V gene is TRBV6-6, the J gene TRBJ1-2, with 8 bases aligning to TRBD1. The sample taken for sequencing was peripheral blood. The CDR3 sequence is CASSDTKGQVYGYTF. In nucleotides, the CDR3 is TGTGCCAGCAGTGATACGAAGGGACAGGTCTATGGCTACACCTTC.